The TCR beta chain under discussion was sequenced for a study of blood T cell repertoires in COVID-19. Whole-study context: T cells, B-cell-depleted T cells, or PBMCs provided the cDNA or gDNA that served as material.

Germline loops: CDR1 KGHDR, CDR2 SFDVKD. J lost 8 bases, V lost 9 bases, and 14 bases had no gene match. The CDR3 is made up of 15 amino acids. In the authors' workflow: Using reference gene primer amplification, nucleated cell counts were estimated. This table comes from immunoSEQ multiplex PCR, and its TCRdb copy is limited to in-frame clones, with some not included. V and J calls plus clone size are reproduced from that table; the DNA served to infer D and trimming. The sample carries about 170,000 clones, 85% to 90% recorded once. The sequenced sample was peripheral blood. The sequence derives from a woman aged 55-69 years with COVID-19, enrolled during active disease. The chain couples TRBV24-1 to TRBJ2-3; 9 nucleotides match TRBD1. The CDR3 loop reads CATHPGQGLFGTQYF. The DNA for the CDR3 is TGTGCCACCCATCCGGGACAGGGCCTTTTCGGTACGCAGTATTTT.